These 17 T cell receptor beta chains originate from one sample sequenced in a study of T and B cells in COVID-19 patients. TRB was amplified from approximately 250-480 ng of blood genomic DNA. TRB rearrangements were amplified by multiplex PCR with BIOMED2 TRB-A/B primers. TCRdb re-analysed the multiplex PCR reads in MiXCR, keeping a single row per CDR3 protein. The sample holds tens of thousands of distinct CDR3 sequences; approximately 32% are singletons and the top ten take about 1.7%. Sequencing was done on a sample of blood. Receptors were obtained from a human donor who had recovered from COVID-19.

The J gene is TRBJ2-1, the V gene TRBV7-3; a possible D gene is TRBD1 (5 bases). The V end lost 3 bases, the J end lost 7 bases, and 7 bases lay between the germline ends. The germline CDR1 and CDR2 sequences are SGHTA and FQGTGA. This CDR3 contains 12 residues. The CDR3 region has the DNA TGTGCCAGCAGCTTCCAGGGAAATGAGCAGTTCTTC. This encodes CASSFQGNEQFF.

The rearrangement joins TRBV6-6 to TRBJ1-1, with 7 bases identical to TRBD1. Per germline, CDR1 MNHNY and CDR2 SVGAGI (reference sequence). This CDR3 is 13 amino acids long. Trimming removed 8 bases from V and 0 bases from J; junction bases left unmatched: 3. In nucleotides, the CDR3 is TGTGCCAGCCAGGGGGACATGAACACTGAAGCTTTCTTT. Translating gives CASQGDMNTEAFF.

This clonotype was counted only a few times. The V gene is TRBV7-9, the J gene TRBJ2-6; tentatively, D is TRBD1 (6 bases). CDR1 and CDR2 from the germline V gene are SEHNR and FQNEAQ (reference sequence). The CDR3 is 15 residues long. With 4 bases removed from V and 1 base from J, the gap between germline ends came to 8 bases. For the CDR3, the DNA is TGTGCCAGCAGCTACAGGGTTTCTGGGGCCAACGTCCTGACTTTC. The encoded protein is CASSYRVSGANVLTF.

This clonotype turned up a few times. The chain employs TRBV5-1 and TRBJ2-1; 9 bases match TRBD2. Germline CDR1 and CDR2: SGHRS and YFSETQ. J gave up 2 bases and V 6 bases, and 6 bases lay outside the gene matches. The CDR3 sequence is 15 residues long. The CDR3: CASTSSGKPYNEQFF. CDR3 DNA sequence: TGCGCCAGCACCTCTAGCGGGAAACCCTACAATGAGCAGTTCTTC.

This clonotype was seen only a few times. This rearrangement joins TRBV5-1 to TRBJ1-4, with D uncertain. This CDR3 comprises 13 residues. Looked up from germline, CDR1 is SGHRS and CDR2 is YFSETQ. V gave up 1 base and J gave up 8 bases, with 9 bases separating them. The CDR3 DNA reads as TGCGCCAGCAGCTTGAACTTCGGGGAAAAACTGTTTTTT. Its protein is CASSLNFGEKLFF. The variable domain in full, with the rest retrieved from reference TRBV5-1 and TRBJ1-4, is KAGVTQTPRYLIKTRGQQVTLSCSPISGHRSVSWYQQTPGQGLQFLFEYFSETQRNKGNFPGRFSGRQFSNSRSEMNVSTLELGDSALYLCASSLNFGEKLFFGSGTQLSVL.

About this clonotype itself: At one end the junction does not follow the germline gene, possibly because of a read error. The rearrangement joins TRBV19 to TRBJ1-1; a weak D match, TRBD1 (5 bases). CDR1 is LNHDA and CDR2 is SQIVND in the germline V gene (reference sequence). CDR3 length equals 14 residues. The CDR3 protein is CSSTMGLTGTEAFF. The CDR3 nucleotides read TGTTCCAGTACCATGGGACTTACTGGCACTGAAGCTTTCTTT.

J is TRBJ1-2 and V is TRBV5-5; 7 bases line up with TRBD1. The V and J ends lost 1 base and 8 bases, in that order; junction bases with no gene match: 11. Germline-derived CDR1 and CDR2 are SGHKS and YYEKEE (reference sequence). The CDR3 is 15 amino acids. CDR3: CASSLRAGVQGGYTF. CDR3 bases: TGTGCCAGCAGCTTGAGGGCAGGGGTACAGGGGGGCTACACCTTC. Full variable domain (missing parts from reference TRBV5-5 and TRBJ1-2): DAGVTQSPTHLIKTRGQQVTLRCSPISGHKSVSWYQQVLGQGPQFIFQYYEKEERGRGNFPDRFSARQFPNYSSELNVNALLLGDSALYLCASSLRAGVQGGYTFGSGTRLTVV.

This chain connects TRBV6-2 or TRBV6-3 to TRBJ1-5, with D unresolved. The germline V gene encodes CDR1 MNHEY and CDR2 SVGEGT. This CDR3 is built from 13 residues. V was pared by 2 bases and J by 4 bases, with 6 bases between. The CDR3 bases are TGTGCCAGCAGTTACATGGCTAATCAGCCCCAGCATTTT. Protein sequence: CASSYMANQPQHF.

This clonotype is labeled as medium-sized (0.01 to 0.1%). The chain is built from TRBV19 and TRBJ2-1; 12 bases line up with TRBD2. Germline V gene sequence: CDR1 LNHDA, CDR2 SQIVND (reference sequence). The J segment lost 2 bases and the V segment lost 7 bases, leaving 15 bases of the junction unmatched. The CDR3 totals 19 residues. The CDR3 here is CASTMRLAGDASAYNEQFF. The CDR3 DNA reads TGTGCCAGTACCATGAGACTAGCGGGAGATGCATCAGCCTACAATGAGCAGTTCTTC.

The chain joins TRBV7-2 to TRBJ2-1; TRBD2 agrees at 7 bases. The trim removed 4 bases at V and 5 bases at J, leaving 11 bases unmatched. Germline CDR1 is SGHTA and CDR2 is FQGNSA. CDR3 size: 16 residues. The CDR3: CASSSFLAEDNNEQFF. CDR3 nucleotides: TGTGCCAGCAGCTCCTTCCTAGCGGAGGACAACAATGAGCAGTTCTTC.

V gene TRBV6-2 or TRBV6-3 combines with J gene TRBJ1-2; D uncertain. The V gene lost 5 bases and the J gene lost 0 bases, with 10 bases spanning the gap. This CDR3 contains 14 residues. Germline assignment: CDR1 MNHEY and CDR2 SVGEGT. This CDR3 reads CASSRRTTNYGYTF. Here the CDR3 DNA reads TGTGCCAGCAGTCGGAGGACGACTAACTATGGCTACACCTTC.

This clonotype ranks as medium-sized (0.01 to 0.1%). The chain is built from TRBV19 and TRBJ2-7; D uncertain. Germline assignment: CDR1 LNHDA and CDR2 SQIVND (reference sequence). The CDR3 consists of 13 residues. Trimming removed 6 bases from V and 0 bases from J, with 9 bases in between. CDR3 bases: TGTGCCAGTAGGGGCCAGGACTCCTACGAGCAGTACTTC. It specifies CASRGQDSYEQYF.

This clonotype was observed many times. The chain is built from TRBV27 and TRBJ2-1; the D gene is possibly TRBD2 (6 bases). The CDR3 has 16 amino acids. Trimming stripped 4 bases from V and 0 bases from J, with 13 bases between. CDR1 and CDR2 (germline): MNHEY, SMNVEV (reference sequence). In DNA form, the CDR3 reads TGTGCCAGCAGTTCCAATCGGGGGAGCTCCTACAATGAGCAGTTCTTC. This encodes CASSSNRGSSYNEQFF.

This clonotype is medium-sized in the sample. V usage is TRBV19 and J usage is TRBJ2-2; D might be TRBD1 (6 bases). The ends were cut back, 5 bases at V and 6 bases at J, with 16 bases in the middle. The CDR3 sequence is 15 residues long. The germline CDR1 and CDR2 sequences are LNHDA and SQIVND (reference sequence). The CDR3 spells CASSPWGRGAGELFF. CDR3 DNA: TGTGCCAGTAGTCCCTGGGGCAGGGGAGCCGGGGAGCTGTTTTTT.

This clonotype was detected many times. The chain is built from TRBV19 and TRBJ1-3, with unresolved D. CDR1 is LNHDA and CDR2 is SQIVND in the germline V gene (reference sequence). This CDR3 region has 13 residues. Trimming cost V 5 bases and J 4 bases, with 9 bases left between them. Here the CDR3 reads CASSGQTGNTIYF. CDR3 coding DNA: TGTGCCAGTAGTGGGCAGACGGGAAACACCATATATTTT.

The J gene is TRBJ1-3, the V gene TRBV18, with D possibly matching TRBD1 (6 bases). This CDR3 is 15 amino acids long. V was trimmed by 6 bases and J by 4 bases, leaving 16 bases between them. In germline, CDR1 is KGHSH, CDR2 LQKENI. Written as DNA, the CDR3 is TGTGCCAGCTCTCCTGCAGGGGCGAGAGGAAACACCATATATTTT. Amino acid sequence: CASSPAGARGNTIYF.

V is TRBV12-3 or TRBV12-4 and J is TRBJ1-5, with D hard to call. The V and J ends lost 6 bases and 6 bases respectively, with 15 bases between them. There are 14 residues in the CDR3. This CDR3 reads CASRHFEEGQPQHF. The CDR3 DNA reads TGTGCCAGCAGGCATTTTGAGGAAGGTCAGCCCCAGCATTTT.